The next 2 T cell receptor beta chains were all read from a single sample in a study of shared clonotypes between healthy human individuals. The data were produced by immunoSEQ multiplex PCR, yet TCRdb's version contains in-frame clones alone and is incomplete. This table has 100,000 to 120,000 clones, 65% to 75% appearing once. The sequenced sample was memory CD8+ T cells sorted from blood. Regarding subset: CD45RO+ cells pooled with CCR7-negative TemRA cells. These receptors came from a woman in her 30s in good health.

This clone came up once. The J gene is TRBJ1-1, the V gene TRBV7-9; 7 bases fit TRBD1. The CDR3 covers 15 residues. CDR1 is SEHNR and CDR2 is FQNEAQ in the germline V gene (reference sequence). J was trimmed by 4 bases and V by 3 bases; bases with no gene match: 8. CDR3 protein: CASSFLRQGSTEAFF. The CDR3 DNA follows: TGTGCCAGCAGCTTCCTCCGACAGGGAAGCACTGAAGCTTTCTTT.

V and J are TRBV27 and TRBJ1-2; TRBD1 is a possible D gene (6 bases). CDR3 length: 12 amino acids. Per germline, CDR1 MNHEY and CDR2 SMNVEV (reference sequence). V lost 6 bases, J lost 4 bases, and 9 bases lay in between. The CDR3 DNA is TGTGCCAGCAGCCTCAGGGGCTATGGCTACACCTTC. Encoded protein: CASSLRGYGYTF.